This T cell receptor (beta chain) stems from a study of CD8+CD57+ T cells in acquired aplastic anemia. The study profiled TCR beta VDJ and CDR3 using genomic DNA as template. TCRdb re-derived calls from the reads in MiXCR, one entry per CDR3 protein. Altogether hundreds of thousands of distinct CDR3 sequences are present, 55% to 75% being singletons, with the ten largest covering approximately 3.9%. Trimming removed 5 bases at V and 3 bases at J, with 23 bases between. Per the germline V gene, CDR1 is SNHLY and CDR2 is FYNNEI. This CDR3 comprises 17 residues. The rearrangement links TRBV2 to TRBJ2-7; D is possibly TRBD1 or TRBD2 (6 bases each). This TCR came from a human donor in good health, serving as a control. The sample comprised sorted CD4+, CD8+, or CD8+CD57+ T cells (not recorded which) from PBMCs. The CDR3 region is CASSYSRGRGGGYEQYF. DNA for the CDR3: TGTGCCAGCAGTTACTCGAGGGGCAGGGGAGGTGGCTACGAGCAGTACTTC.